This T cell receptor (beta chain) came from a study of identical twins. This CDR3 is 15 amino acids long. V lost 5 bases, J lost 1 base, and 17 bases lay in between. Germline assignment: CDR1 DFQATT and CDR2 SNEGSKA (reference sequence). Template switching added a universal primer site, and cDNA bore unique molecular identifiers. TCRdb independently ran MiXCR on the 5' RACE reads; one entry per CDR3 protein. Here the sample spans 690,000 or so distinct CDR3 sequences, roughly 8% being singletons. This same sample was also taken into another study, of yellow fever vaccine responses in identical twins.

Sequencing was carried out using PBMCs. The TCR sequence derives from a woman between 18 and 30 years old in good health. V usage is TRBV20-1 and J usage is TRBJ1-1; D remains ambiguous. The CDR3 is CSAPLNGQANTEAFF. The CDR3 DNA sequence: TGCAGTGCTCCCCTCAATGGGCAGGCGAACACTGAAGCTTTCTTT.